This entry lists 21 T cell receptor beta chains sequenced from one sample in a study of blood T cell repertoires in COVID-19. The method was immunoSEQ multiplex PCR; TCRdb's version includes in-frame clones alone and lacks a portion of them. The table lists 200,000 to 300,000 clones, about 93% of them singletons. The sequencing input was peripheral blood. These TCRs come from a man aged 30-40 years with COVID-19, enrolled during active disease.

The V gene is TRBV3-1 (or the pseudogene TRBV3-2), the J gene TRBJ2-7; 10 bases are a match to TRBD2. Germline CDR1 reads LGHDT; CDR2 reads YNNKEL (reference sequence). Losses at the gene ends were 2 bases for V and 3 bases for J; bases not matched to a gene: 1. CDR3 length equals 14 residues. The CDR3 bases are TGTGCCAGCAGCCAACCTAGCGGGGGCTACGAGCAGTACTTC. Translated: CASSQPSGGYEQYF.

This sequence joins TRBV7-9 and TRBJ2-7, with D possibly matching TRBD1 (6 bases). The V end lost 5 bases, the J end lost 3 bases, and 11 bases lay between the germline ends. The CDR3 runs to 13 residues. CDR1 is SEHNR, CDR2 FQNEAQ, per germline (reference sequence). The CDR3 DNA is TGTGCCAGCAGCCAATGGGGGCGCTACGAGCAGTACTTC. Its protein is CASSQWGRYEQYF.

This sequence joins TRBV18 and TRBJ2-2; D is ambiguous. Germline CDR1 KGHSH, CDR2 LQKENI. V was cut by 6 bases and J by 4 bases, with 15 bases left in between. The CDR3 runs to 15 residues. The CDR3 region has the DNA TGTGCCAGCTCCCCCAGGTCGCGCAGCACCGGGGAGCTGTTTTTT. Protein sequence: CASSPRSRSTGELFF. Complete variable domain (other parts from reference TRBV18 and TRBJ2-2): NAGVMQNPRHLVRRRGQEARLRCSPMKGHSHVYWYRQLPEEGLKFMVYLQKENIIDESGMPKERFSAEFPKEGPSILRIQQVVRGDSAAYFCASSPRSRSTGELFFGEGSRLTVL.

The chain joins TRBV7-7 to TRBJ1-2, with D hard to call. With 0 bases removed from V and 2 bases from J, the gap between germline ends came to 7 bases. Germline CDR1 reads SSHAT; CDR2 reads FNYEAQ (reference sequence). The CDR3 has 14 residues. The CDR3 reads CASSLAPENYGYTF. The CDR3 DNA follows: TGTGCCAGCAGCTTAGCACCCGAGAACTATGGCTACACCTTC. The entire variable domain, with the rest obtained from reference TRBV7-7 and TRBJ1-2, is as follows: GAGVSQSPRYKVTKRGQDVTLRCDPISSHATLYWYQQALGQGPEFLTYFNYEAQPDKSGLPSDRFSAERPEGSISTLTIQRTEQRDSAMYRCASSLAPENYGYTFGSGTRLTVV.

The V and J genes are TRBV30 and TRBJ2-5, with 12 bases fitting TRBD2. The CDR3 extends over 16 amino acids. From germline, CDR1 is GTSNPN and CDR2 SVGIG (reference sequence). Trimming removed 5 bases from V and 5 bases from J; junction bases left unmatched: 12. The CDR3 DNA is TGTGCCTGGGGACTAGCGGGGCGGAGAAATGAGGAGACCCAGTACTTC. Amino acids: CAWGLAGRRNEETQYF.

This chain joins TRBV24-1 and TRBJ2-1; 10 positions match TRBD1. Looked up from germline, CDR1 is KGHDR and CDR2 is SFDVKD. This CDR3 has 16 amino acids. The ends lost 5 bases at V and 4 bases at J; junction bases unmatched: 7. CDR3 loop: CATSASGQGEYNEQFF. CDR3 DNA: TGTGCCACCAGTGCCTCCGGACAGGGGGAATACAATGAGCAGTTCTTC.

The chain recombines TRBV5-5 with TRBJ2-7; D possibly corresponds to TRBD1 (6 bases). The CDR3 extends over 12 amino acids. V was clipped by 3 bases and J by 3 bases, with 7 bases between them. Germline CDR1 and CDR2: SGHKS and YYEKEE (reference sequence). This chain's CDR3 is CASSWTVYEQYF. DNA for the CDR3: TGTGCCAGCAGCTGGACAGTCTACGAGCAGTACTTC.

The V call is TRBV27, the J call TRBJ1-2; TRBD1 might be the D (6 bases). V lost 8 bases, J lost 8 bases, and 15 bases lay in between. The CDR3 is 12 residues long. From germline, CDR1 is MNHEY and CDR2 SMNVEV (reference sequence). The CDR3 nucleotides read TGTGCCAGCGGAACAGGGCTAGGCGGCTACACCTTC. This codes for CASGTGLGGYTF.

The chain employs TRBV6-2 or TRBV6-3 and TRBJ2-7; 9 bases map to TRBD2. With 6 bases clipped from V and 4 bases from J, the junction kept 7 bases outside the gene matches. The CDR3 sequence is 14 residues long. CDR1 MNHEY and CDR2 SVGEGT come from the germline V gene. CDR3 protein: CASSRAGGFYEQYF. The DNA of the CDR3 is TGTGCCAGCAGCAGAGCGGGGGGATTTTACGAGCAGTACTTC.

The DNA for the CDR3 is TGTGCCATCAGTGAGTCGACGGAGCAAGAGACCCAGTACTTC. It encodes CAISESTEQETQYF. The rearrangement joins TRBV10-3 to TRBJ2-5; no firm D call. This CDR3 is 14 amino acids long. With 0 bases removed from V and 2 bases from J, the gap between germline ends came to 7 bases. CDR1 is ENHRY and CDR2 is SYGVKD in the germline V gene.

The genes are TRBV19 and TRBJ2-1; 14 bases are a match to TRBD2. Germline CDR1 reads LNHDA; CDR2 reads SQIVND (reference sequence). The CDR3 length is 22 residues. The J segment lost 0 bases and the V segment lost 1 base, leaving 14 bases of the junction unmatched. CDR3 DNA sequence: TGTGCCAGTAGTATAGGGGGGCCACCGGGACTAGCGGGGGAAAGCTCCTACAATGAGCAGTTCTTC. Translating gives CASSIGGPPGLAGESSYNEQFF. The complete variable domain, with remaining parts taken from reference TRBV19 and TRBJ2-1, reads DGGITQSPKYLFRKEGQNVTLSCEQNLNHDAMYWYRQDPGQGLRLIYYSQIVNDFQKGDIAEGYSVSREKKESFPLTVTSAQKNPTAFYLCASSIGGPPGLAGESSYNEQFFGPGTRLTVL.

The sample holds one count of this clone. The rearrangement links TRBV10-3 to TRBJ1-2; no firm D call. The CDR3 is 13 residues long. V was trimmed by 8 bases and J by 2 bases, leaving 12 bases between them. CDR1 and CDR2 (germline): ENHRY, SYGVKD. The CDR3: CAIQATANYGYTF. The CDR3 DNA sequence: TGTGCCATCCAGGCTACGGCAAACTATGGCTACACCTTC.

The rearrangement uses TRBV6-2 or TRBV6-3 and TRBJ2-7; D unresolved. Germline lookup yields CDR1 MNHEY and CDR2 SVGEGT. V shed 6 bases and J shed 5 bases, with 8 bases lying between them. The CDR3 is 11 amino acids. The CDR3 coding sequence is TGTGCCAGCAGCCCAAACAACGAGCAGTACTTC. Translation gives CASSPNNEQYF.

This clone was seen a handful of times. The genes are TRBV6-2 or TRBV6-3 and TRBJ1-5; 8 bases are shared with TRBD1. The CDR3 runs to 14 residues. CDR1 and CDR2 (germline): MNHEY, SVGEGT. J gave up 5 bases and V 4 bases, and 4 bases lay outside the gene matches. CDR3 sequence reads: CASSSAQGDQPQHF. CDR3 sequence (DNA): TGTGCCAGCAGTTCCGCACAGGGGGATCAGCCCCAGCATTTT.

This chain joins TRBV13 and TRBJ1-3; 10 nucleotides align to TRBD1. This CDR3 has 15 amino acids. Trimming at V came to 4 bases and at J to 2 bases, leaving 2 bases not matched to a gene. The germline V gene encodes CDR1 PRHDT and CDR2 FYEKMQ (reference sequence). The CDR3 region is CASSSGTGAGNTIYF. The CDR3 DNA follows: TGTGCCAGCAGCTCCGGGACAGGGGCTGGAAACACCATATATTTT. The full variable domain, in which reference TRBV13 and TRBJ1-3 provide the parts outside the CDR3, is AAGVIQSPRHLIKEKRETATLKCYPIPRHDTVYWYQQGPGQDPQFLISFYEKMQSDKGSIPDRFSAQQFSDYHSELNMSSLELGDSALYFCASSSGTGAGNTIYFGEGSWLTVV.

The chain couples TRBV18 to TRBJ2-3; 11 nucleotides line up with TRBD2. The CDR3 totals 15 residues. Germline CDR1 and CDR2: KGHSH and LQKENI. The junction had 4 bases not matched to a gene; V was cut back by 3 bases and J by 5 bases. The CDR3 region has the DNA TGTGCCAGCTCACCTAGCGGGGGGGCCAGAGATACGCAGTATTTT. It codes for CASSPSGGARDTQYF.

This clone has a handful of counts. The chain has TRBV14 and TRBJ2-7, with a possible D match to TRBD1 (5 bases). Trimming removed 4 bases from V and 4 bases from J, with 8 bases in between. This CDR3 has 12 residues. CDR1 is SGHDN and CDR2 is FVKESK in the germline V gene. The CDR3, as DNA: TGTGCCAGCAGCCCGGACATGTACGAGCAGTACTTC. Translation gives CASSPDMYEQYF.

The gene calls are TRBV6-6 and TRBJ2-1; 13 bases line up with TRBD2. There are 20 residues in the CDR3. J gave up 3 bases and V 5 bases, and 16 bases lay outside the gene matches. CDR1 is MNHNY, CDR2 SVGAGI, per germline (reference sequence). The CDR3 DNA reads TGTGCCAGCAGTCCCCCCATCCGACTAGCGGGGGGTATTAACTACAATGAGCAGTTCTTC. This encodes CASSPPIRLAGGINYNEQFF.

J is TRBJ2-7 and V is TRBV27; 10 positions match TRBD1. V shed 4 bases, J shed 5 bases, and the junction held 20 bases outside the gene matches. There are 19 residues in the CDR3. The germline V gene encodes CDR1 MNHEY and CDR2 SMNVEV (reference sequence). The CDR3 coding sequence is TGTGCCAGCAGTTACTCCCTCCAAATCCCGGGACAGGGGAGCAACGAGCAGTACTTC. Translation gives CASSYSLQIPGQGSNEQYF.

The DNA of the CDR3 is TGCGCCAGCAGCCACGGGACAGACTTCGGGAACACCATATATTTT. Translated: CASSHGTDFGNTIYF. The genes are TRBV4-1 and TRBJ1-3, with 7 bases aligning to TRBD1. Germline trimming cut 3 bases from V and 7 bases from J; bases unmatched to any gene: 9. The CDR3 consists of 15 residues. From germline, CDR1 is MGHRA and CDR2 YSYEKL.

V gene TRBV2 combines with J gene TRBJ1-3, with TRBD1 matching 8 bases. The CDR3 totals 14 residues. Germline assignment: CDR1 SNHLY and CDR2 FYNNEI. J gave up 2 bases and V 6 bases, and 3 bases lay outside the gene matches. CDR3 amino acids: CASRQTGAGNTIYF. The CDR3 bases are TGTGCCAGCAGGCAGACAGGGGCTGGAAACACCATATATTTT.